This T cell receptor (beta chain) was recorded in a study of T cell changes during pregnancy in multiple sclerosis. V trimming: 2 bases; J trimming: 0 bases; junction bases outside the gene matches: 7. The CDR3 extends over 18 amino acids. The V gene's germline CDR1 is SGHTA and CDR2 FQGTGA. Using immunoSEQ multiplex PCR, the repertoire was profiled, and TCRdb retains in-frame clones only, with some absent. The data show under 80,000 clones, about 93% seen once. This rearrangement joins TRBV7-3 to TRBJ2-6, with 7 bases identical to TRBD2. The TCR comes from a female donor with multiple sclerosis, enrolled in a pregnancy study. Sequencing used CD4+ T cells from peripheral blood mononuclear cells, obtained in the second trimester of pregnancy. DNA for the CDR3: TGTGCCAGCAGCTTACGGGGGGTCGCGAGCTCTGGGGCCAACGTCCTGACTTTC. The encoded protein is CASSLRGVASSGANVLTF. The full variable domain, with the rest looked up from reference TRBV7-3 and TRBJ2-6, is GAGVSQTPSNKVTEKGKYVELRCDPISGHTALYWYRQSLGQGPEFLIYFQGTGAADDSGLPNDRFFAVRPEGSVSTLKIQRTERGDSAVYLCASSLRGVASSGANVLTFGAGSRLTVL.